This T cell receptor beta chain was found in a study of blood T cell repertoires in COVID-19. Study background: Sites across the United States, Italy and Spain contributed samples from acute and convalescent COVID-19. Sources were T cells, B-cell-depleted T cells, or PBMCs; the material itself was cDNA or gDNA.

In the original workflow: Amplifying reference gene primers gave estimates of nucleated cell counts. Method: immunoSEQ multiplex PCR; TCRdb's copy keeps in-frame clones and lacks some. V and J calls and clone size follow that table, whereas D and trimming were derived from the DNA. This table holds fewer than 350,000 clones, 80% to 85% found once. From germline, CDR1 is ENHRY and CDR2 SYGVKD. CDR3 length: 16 amino acids. Germline trimming cut 4 bases from V and 3 bases from J; bases unmatched to any gene: 10. The genes are TRBV10-3 and TRBJ2-3, with 7 bases lining up with TRBD2. The clonotype was recovered from a woman aged 55-70 years with active or convalescent COVID-19. The sequenced material came from peripheral blood. CDR3 nucleotide sequence: TGTGCCATCAGTGGGGAGACAGCGGGGCCAACAGATACGCAGTATTTT. Translation: CAISGETAGPTDTQYF.